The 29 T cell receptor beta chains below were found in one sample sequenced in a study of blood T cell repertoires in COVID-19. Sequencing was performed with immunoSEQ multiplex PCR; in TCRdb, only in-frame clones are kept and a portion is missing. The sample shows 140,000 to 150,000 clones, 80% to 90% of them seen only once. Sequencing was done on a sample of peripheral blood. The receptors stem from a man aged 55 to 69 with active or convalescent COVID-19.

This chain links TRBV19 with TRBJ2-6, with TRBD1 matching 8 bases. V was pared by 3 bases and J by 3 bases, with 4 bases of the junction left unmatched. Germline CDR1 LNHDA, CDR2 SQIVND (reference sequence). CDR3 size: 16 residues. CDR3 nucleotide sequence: TGTGCCAGTAGTATGGCAGGGGGCTATGGGGCCAACGTCCTGACTTTC. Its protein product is CASSMAGGYGANVLTF.

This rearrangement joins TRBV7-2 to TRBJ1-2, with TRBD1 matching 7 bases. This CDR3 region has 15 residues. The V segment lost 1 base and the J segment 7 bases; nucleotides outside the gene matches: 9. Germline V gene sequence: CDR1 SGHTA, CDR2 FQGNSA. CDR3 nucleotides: TGTGCCAGCAGCTTAGGACAGGGAATTATGTCTGGCTACACCTTC. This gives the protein CASSLGQGIMSGYTF.

CDR3 sequence (DNA): TGTGCCAGCAGCCAAGCCCGCACCGGGGAGCTGTTTTTT. Translating gives CASSQARTGELFF. The rearrangement links TRBV7-2 to TRBJ2-2; D not resolved. V lost 5 bases and J lost 4, with 8 bases in between. Germline CDR1 reads SGHTA; CDR2 reads FQGNSA. There are 13 residues in the CDR3.

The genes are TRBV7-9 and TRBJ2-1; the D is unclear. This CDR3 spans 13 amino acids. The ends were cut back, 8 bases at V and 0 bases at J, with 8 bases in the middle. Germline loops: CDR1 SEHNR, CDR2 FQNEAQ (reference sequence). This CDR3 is CASASSSYNEQFF. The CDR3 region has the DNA TGTGCCAGCGCGAGTAGCTCCTACAATGAGCAGTTCTTC. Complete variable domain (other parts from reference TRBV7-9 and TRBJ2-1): DTGVSQNPRHKITKRGQNVTFRCDPISEHNRLYWYRQTLGQGPEFLTYFQNEAQLEKSRLLSDRFSAERPKGSFSTLEIQRTEQGDSAMYLCASASSSYNEQFFGPGTRLTVL.

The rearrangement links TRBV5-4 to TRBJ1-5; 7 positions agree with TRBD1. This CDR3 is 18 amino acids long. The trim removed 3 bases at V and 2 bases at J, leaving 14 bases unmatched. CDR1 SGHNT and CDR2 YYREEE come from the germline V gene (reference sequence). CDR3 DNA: TGTGCCAGCAGCTACTCAGGGGGGAACTATCTGGGCAATCAGCCCCAGCATTTT. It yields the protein CASSYSGGNYLGNQPQHF.

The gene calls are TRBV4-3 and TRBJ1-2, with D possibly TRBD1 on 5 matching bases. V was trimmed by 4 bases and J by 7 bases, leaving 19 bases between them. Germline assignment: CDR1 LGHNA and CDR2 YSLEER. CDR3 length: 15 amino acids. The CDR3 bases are TGCGCCAGCAGCCGCGGGACGGATGTTAAGGCTGGCTACACCTTC. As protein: CASSRGTDVKAGYTF.

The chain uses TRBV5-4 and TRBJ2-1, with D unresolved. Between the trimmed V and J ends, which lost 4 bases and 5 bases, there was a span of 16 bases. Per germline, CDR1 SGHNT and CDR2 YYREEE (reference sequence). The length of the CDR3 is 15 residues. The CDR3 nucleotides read TGTGCCAGCAGCCTGGGTACCCCGAGGAACAATGAGCAGTTCTTC. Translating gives CASSLGTPRNNEQFF. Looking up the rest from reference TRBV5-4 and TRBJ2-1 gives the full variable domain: ETGVTQSPTHLIKTRGQQVTLRCSSQSGHNTVSWYQQALGQGPQFIFQYYREEENGRGNFPPRFSGLQFPNYSSELNVNALELDDSALYLCASSLGTPRNNEQFFGPGTRLTVL.

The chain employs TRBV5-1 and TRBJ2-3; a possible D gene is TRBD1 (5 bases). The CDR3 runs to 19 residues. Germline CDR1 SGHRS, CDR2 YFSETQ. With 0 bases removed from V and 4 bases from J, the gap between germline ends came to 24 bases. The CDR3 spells CASSLAGSVWGYTSDTQYF. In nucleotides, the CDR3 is TGCGCCAGCAGCTTGGCCGGTTCGGTTTGGGGCTACACTTCAGATACGCAGTATTTT.

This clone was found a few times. As DNA, the CDR3 is TGTGTCAGAAGCTTAGACCCGGGGGGGGGTCAGCCCCAGCATTTT. Protein product: CVRSLDPGGGQPQHF. The V call is TRBV7-5, the J call TRBJ1-5. TRBV7-5 corresponds to a pseudogene. The CDR3 length is 15 residues.

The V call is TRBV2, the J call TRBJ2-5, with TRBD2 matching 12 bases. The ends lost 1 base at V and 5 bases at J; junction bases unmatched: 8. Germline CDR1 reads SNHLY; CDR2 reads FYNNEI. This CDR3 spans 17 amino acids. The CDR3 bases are TGTGCCAGCAGTGAAGTGGCGCTAGCGGGGGGGCTGGAGACCCAGTACTTC. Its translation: CASSEVALAGGLETQYF.

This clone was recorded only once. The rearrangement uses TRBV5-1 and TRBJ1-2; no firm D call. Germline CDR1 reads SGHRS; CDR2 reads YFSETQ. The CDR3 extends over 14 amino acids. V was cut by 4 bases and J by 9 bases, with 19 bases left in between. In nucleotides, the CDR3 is TGCGCCAGCAGCATCTCGGGCGGGAGTAGTAGCTACACCTTC. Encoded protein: CASSISGGSSSYTF.

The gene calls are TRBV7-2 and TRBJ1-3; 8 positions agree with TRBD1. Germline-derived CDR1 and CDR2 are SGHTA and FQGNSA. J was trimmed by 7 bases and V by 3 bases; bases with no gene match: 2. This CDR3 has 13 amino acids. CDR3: CASSFNRGNTIYF. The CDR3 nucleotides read TGTGCCAGCAGCTTTAACAGGGGGAACACCATATATTTT.

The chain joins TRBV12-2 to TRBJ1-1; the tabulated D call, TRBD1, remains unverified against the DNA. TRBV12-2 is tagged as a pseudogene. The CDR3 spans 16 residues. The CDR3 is CASRSRGTEENTEAFF. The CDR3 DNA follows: TGTGCAAGTCGCTCGAGGGGGACAGAGGAGAACACTGAAGCTTTCTTT.

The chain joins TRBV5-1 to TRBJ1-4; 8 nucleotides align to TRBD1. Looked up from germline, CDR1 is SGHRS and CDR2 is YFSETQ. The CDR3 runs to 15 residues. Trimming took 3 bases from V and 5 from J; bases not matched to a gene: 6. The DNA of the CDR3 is TGCGCCAGCAGCTCCCGACAGGGGCCGAATGAAAAACTGTTTTTT. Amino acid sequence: CASSSRQGPNEKLFF.

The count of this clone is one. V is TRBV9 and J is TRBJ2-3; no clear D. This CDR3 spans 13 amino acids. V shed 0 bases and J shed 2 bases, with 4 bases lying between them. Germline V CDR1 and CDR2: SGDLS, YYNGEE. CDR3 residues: CASSVAVTDTQYF. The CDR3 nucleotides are TGTGCCAGCAGCGTAGCGGTCACAGATACGCAGTATTTT.

CDR3 in amino acids: CASSLEGGRGYEQYF. DNA for the CDR3: TGTGCCAGCAGCTTAGAGGGGGGGAGAGGGTACGAGCAGTACTTC. The gene calls are TRBV13 and TRBJ2-7; D perhaps matches TRBD2 (7 bases). The V and J ends lost 1 base and 4 bases respectively, with 14 bases between them. CDR1 is PRHDT, CDR2 FYEKMQ, per germline (reference sequence). This CDR3 has 15 residues.

CDR3 nucleotides: TGTGCCAGCAGCTCCCCCCCGAGAGGTCAGCCCCAGCATTTT. This gives the protein CASSSPPRGQPQHF. V and J are TRBV21-1 and TRBJ1-5. TRBV21-1 corresponds to a pseudogene. This CDR3 has 14 amino acids.

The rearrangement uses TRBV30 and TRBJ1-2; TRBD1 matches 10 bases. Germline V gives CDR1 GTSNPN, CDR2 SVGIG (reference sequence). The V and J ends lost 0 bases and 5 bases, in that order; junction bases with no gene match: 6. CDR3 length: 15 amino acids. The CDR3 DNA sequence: TGTGCCTGGAGTGTGAGACAGGGGGCACGATATGGCTACACCTTC. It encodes CAWSVRQGARYGYTF.

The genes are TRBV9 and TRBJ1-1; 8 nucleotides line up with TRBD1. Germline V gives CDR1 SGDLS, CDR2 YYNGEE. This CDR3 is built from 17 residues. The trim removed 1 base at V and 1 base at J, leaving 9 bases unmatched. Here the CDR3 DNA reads TGTGCCAGCAGCGTACCCGGCCAGGGGGCAGGGAACACTGAAGCTTTCTTT. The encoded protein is CASSVPGQGAGNTEAFF.

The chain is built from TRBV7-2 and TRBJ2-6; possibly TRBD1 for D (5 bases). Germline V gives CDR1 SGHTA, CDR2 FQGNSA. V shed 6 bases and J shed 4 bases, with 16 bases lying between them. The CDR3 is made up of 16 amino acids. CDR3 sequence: CASRFGQGNGANVLTF. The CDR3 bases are TGTGCCAGCAGATTCGGTCAGGGTAACGGGGCCAACGTCCTGACTTTC.

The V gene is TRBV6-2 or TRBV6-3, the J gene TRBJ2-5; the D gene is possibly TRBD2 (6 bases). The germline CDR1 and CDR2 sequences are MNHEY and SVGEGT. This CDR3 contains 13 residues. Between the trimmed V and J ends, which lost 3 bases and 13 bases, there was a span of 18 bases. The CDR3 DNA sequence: TGTGCCAGCAGTTATGGAGGGGCGAGGGTTCCGTACTTC. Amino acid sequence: CASSYGGARVPYF.

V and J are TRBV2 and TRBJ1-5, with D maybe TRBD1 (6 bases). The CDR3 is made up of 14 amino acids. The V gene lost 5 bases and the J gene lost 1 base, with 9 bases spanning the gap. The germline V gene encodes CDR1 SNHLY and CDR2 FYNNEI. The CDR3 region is CASSTQGSNQPQHF. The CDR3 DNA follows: TGTGCCAGCAGTACCCAGGGGAGCAATCAGCCCCAGCATTTT.

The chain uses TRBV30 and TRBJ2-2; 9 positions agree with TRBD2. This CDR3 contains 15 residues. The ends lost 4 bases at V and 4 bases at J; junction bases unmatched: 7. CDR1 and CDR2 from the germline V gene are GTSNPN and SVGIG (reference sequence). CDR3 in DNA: TGTGCCTGGAAAAAAGAGACTAGCGGCACCGGGGAGCTGTTTTTT. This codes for CAWKKETSGTGELFF.

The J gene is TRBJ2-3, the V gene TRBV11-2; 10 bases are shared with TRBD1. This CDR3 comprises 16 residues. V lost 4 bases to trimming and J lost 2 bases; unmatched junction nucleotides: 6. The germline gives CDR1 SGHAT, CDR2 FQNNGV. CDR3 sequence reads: CASSSGTGATTDTQYF. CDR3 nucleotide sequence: TGTGCCAGCAGCTCGGGGACAGGGGCCACCACAGATACGCAGTATTTT.

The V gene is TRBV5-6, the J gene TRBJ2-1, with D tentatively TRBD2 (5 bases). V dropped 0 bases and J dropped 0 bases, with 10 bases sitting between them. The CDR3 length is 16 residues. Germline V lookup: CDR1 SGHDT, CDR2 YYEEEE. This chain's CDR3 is CASSLVQRSSYNEQFF. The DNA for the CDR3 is TGTGCCAGCAGCTTGGTACAGCGGAGCTCCTACAATGAGCAGTTCTTC.

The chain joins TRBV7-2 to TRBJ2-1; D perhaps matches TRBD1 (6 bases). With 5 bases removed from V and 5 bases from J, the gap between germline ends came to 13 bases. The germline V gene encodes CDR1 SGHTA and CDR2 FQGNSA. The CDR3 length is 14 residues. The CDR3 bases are TGTGCCAGCAGCGGAGGCAGGGGCGACAATGAGCAGTTCTTC. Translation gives CASSGGRGDNEQFF. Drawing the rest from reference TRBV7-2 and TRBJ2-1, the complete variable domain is GAGVSQSPSNKVTEKGKDVELRCDPISGHTALYWYRQSLGQGLEFLIYFQGNSAPDKSGLPSDRFSAERTGGSVSTLTIQRTQQEDSAVYLCASSGGRGDNEQFFGPGTRLTVL.

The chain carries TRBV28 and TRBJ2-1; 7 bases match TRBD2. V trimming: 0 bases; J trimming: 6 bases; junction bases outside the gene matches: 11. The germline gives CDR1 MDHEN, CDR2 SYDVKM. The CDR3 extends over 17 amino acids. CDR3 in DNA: TGTGCCAGCAGTTTATGGGGGGAGGGCCAGGTTTCCAATGAGCAGTTCTTC. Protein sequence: CASSLWGEGQVSNEQFF. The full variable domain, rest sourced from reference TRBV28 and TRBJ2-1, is DVKVTQSSRYLVKRTGEKVFLECVQDMDHENMFWYRQDPGLGLRLIYFSYDVKMKEKGDIPEGYSVSREKKERFSLILESASTNQTSMYLCASSLWGEGQVSNEQFFGPGTRLTVL.

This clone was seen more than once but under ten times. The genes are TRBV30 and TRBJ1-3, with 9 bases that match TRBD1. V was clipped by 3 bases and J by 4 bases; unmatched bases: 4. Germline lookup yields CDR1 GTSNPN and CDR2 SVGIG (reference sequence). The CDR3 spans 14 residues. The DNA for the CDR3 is TGTGCCTGGAGCACCGGGACAGGGGGAAACACCATATATTTT. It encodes CAWSTGTGGNTIYF.

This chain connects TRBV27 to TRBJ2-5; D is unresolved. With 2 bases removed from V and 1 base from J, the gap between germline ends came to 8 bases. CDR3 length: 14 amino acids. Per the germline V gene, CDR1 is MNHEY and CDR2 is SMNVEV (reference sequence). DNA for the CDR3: TGTGCCAGCAGTTTAAGACACTCCCAAGAGACCCAGTACTTC. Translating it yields CASSLRHSQETQYF.